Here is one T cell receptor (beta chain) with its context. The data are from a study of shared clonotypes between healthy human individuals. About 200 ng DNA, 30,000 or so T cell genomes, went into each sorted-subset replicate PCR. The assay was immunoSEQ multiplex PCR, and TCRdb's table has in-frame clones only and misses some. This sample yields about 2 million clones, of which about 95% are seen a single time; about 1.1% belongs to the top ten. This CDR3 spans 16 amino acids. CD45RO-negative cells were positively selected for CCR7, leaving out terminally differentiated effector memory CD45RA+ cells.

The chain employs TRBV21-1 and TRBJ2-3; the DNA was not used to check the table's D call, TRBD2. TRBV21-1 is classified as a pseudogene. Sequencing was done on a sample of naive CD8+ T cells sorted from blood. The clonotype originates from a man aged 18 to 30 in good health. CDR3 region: CASSKGVAGSTDTQYF. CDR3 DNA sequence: TGTGCCAGCAGCAAAGGGGTAGCGGGTAGCACAGATACGCAGTATTTT.